This T cell receptor beta chain was documented in a study of T cell clusters in autoimmune cytopenias. Tens of thousands of genome equivalents of blood DNA were amplified for TRB. The CDR3 totals 15 residues. Germline V gives CDR1 ENHRY, CDR2 SYGVKD. Notes on the study in general: Active autoimmune hepatitis patients had almost three-fold fewer exclusive TRB clusters than healthy donors. No experiment has yet validated the function of the T cell clusters defined in silico.

One tube held mixed TRB-A and TRB-B primer pools for touch-down PCR. For each CDR3 protein, TCRdb gives one entry from its re-call of the multiplex PCR reads, without DNA. The sample data list approximately 7,000 distinct CDR3 sequences. Of note for this clonotype: The antigen is not known.

This same sample was also taken into another study, of T cell repertoires in aging, cancer and after chemotherapy. That study reports: Over several months to years, re-sampled healthy donor repertoires clearly shared clones. Loss of evenness, beyond lost richness, contributed to age-related TCR diversity decline in cancer patients.

The sequence was collected from a human donor in good health. The specimen was peripheral blood. The chain has TRBV10-3 and TRBJ1-1. The CDR3 sequence is CAIRSELARNTEAFF.